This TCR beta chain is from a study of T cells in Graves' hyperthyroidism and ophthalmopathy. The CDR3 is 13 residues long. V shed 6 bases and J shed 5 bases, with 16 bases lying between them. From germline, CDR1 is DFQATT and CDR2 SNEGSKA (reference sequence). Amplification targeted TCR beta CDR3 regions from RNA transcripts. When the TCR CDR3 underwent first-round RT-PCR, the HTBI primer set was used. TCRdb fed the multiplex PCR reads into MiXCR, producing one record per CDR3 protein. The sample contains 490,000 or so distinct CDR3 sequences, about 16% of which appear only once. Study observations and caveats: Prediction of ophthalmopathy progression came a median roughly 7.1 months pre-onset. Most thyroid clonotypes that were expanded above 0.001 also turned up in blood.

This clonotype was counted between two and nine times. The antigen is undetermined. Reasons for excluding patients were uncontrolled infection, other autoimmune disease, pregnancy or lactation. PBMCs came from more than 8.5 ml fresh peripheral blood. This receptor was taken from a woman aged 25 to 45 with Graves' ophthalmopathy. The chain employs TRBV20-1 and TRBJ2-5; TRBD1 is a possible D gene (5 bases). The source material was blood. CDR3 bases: TGCAGTGCCCTCTTAGGGGCCCGGGAGACCCAGTACTTC. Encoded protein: CSALLGARETQYF.